Listed here are 8 T cell receptor beta chains from one sample, sequenced in a study of T cells in Graves' hyperthyroidism and ophthalmopathy. Regions amplified from RNA transcripts were the TCR beta CDR3 regions. The TCR CDR3 was amplified in a first-round RT-PCR using the HTBI primer set. One entry per CDR3 protein, called by TCRdb with MiXCR from the multiplex PCR reads. The sample has some 560,000 distinct CDR3 sequences, around 14% seen once. Sequenced input: blood. The origin of the receptors is a woman aged 25-40 years with Graves' hyperthyroidism.

J is TRBJ2-3 and V is TRBV11-1; 7 bases match TRBD1. CDR3 size: 15 residues. Germline loops: CDR1 SGHAT, CDR2 FQDESV (reference sequence). Losses at the gene ends were 4 bases for V and 1 base for J; bases not matched to a gene: 5. In DNA, the CDR3 is TGTGCCAGCAGCTCCTATACAGGGGGCACAGATACGCAGTATTTT. Its translation: CASSSYTGGTDTQYF.

This clonotype occurred a few times. The gene calls are TRBV19 and TRBJ1-6; perhaps TRBD1 as D (5 bases). This CDR3 is built from 15 residues. The germline CDR1 and CDR2 sequences are LNHDA and SQIVND (reference sequence). Trimming stripped 9 bases from V and 10 bases from J, with 22 bases between. The CDR3 reads CASESGGQGSSPLHF. As DNA, the CDR3 is TGTGCCAGCGAAAGCGGCGGGCAGGGAAGCTCACCCCTCCACTTT.

This clonotype was counted at least ten times. The chain recombines TRBV2 with TRBJ1-5; D is ambiguous. V dropped 0 bases and J dropped 6 bases, with 9 bases sitting between them. This CDR3 region has 14 residues. Germline lookup yields CDR1 SNHLY and CDR2 FYNNEI. The CDR3 DNA follows: TGTGCCAGCAGTGAAGCGTGGAATCGTCAGCCCCAGCATTTT. This sequence encodes CASSEAWNRQPQHF. The variable domain in full, with the rest retrieved from reference TRBV2 and TRBJ1-5, is EPEVTQTPSHQVTQMGQEVILRCVPISNHLYFYWYRQILGQKVEFLVSFYNNEISEKSEIFDDQFSVERPDGSNFTLKIRSTKLEDSAMYFCASSEAWNRQPQHFGDGTRLSIL.

The chain combines TRBV7-2 with TRBJ1-5; 7 bases match TRBD1. The CDR3 runs 15 residues. The germline CDR1 and CDR2 sequences are SGHTA and FQGNSA. Trimming at V came to 5 bases and at J to 6 bases, leaving 10 bases not matched to a gene. CDR3 loop: CASSESGTAFQPQHF. CDR3 sequence (DNA): TGTGCCAGCAGCGAATCCGGGACAGCTTTTCAGCCCCAGCATTTT.

The sample holds a few counts of this clonotype. This chain joins TRBV15 and TRBJ2-5, with D maybe TRBD1 (5 bases). CDR1 and CDR2 from the germline V gene are LNHNV and YYDKDF (reference sequence). This CDR3 region has 15 residues. Deletions cut 4 bases from V and 1 base from J, with 13 bases between. DNA of the CDR3: TGTGCCACCAGCATGTATAGTGGGGCCCAAGAGACCCAGTACTTC. Its protein product is CATSMYSGAQETQYF.

The rearrangement joins TRBV6-6 to TRBJ1-2; D not resolved. The CDR3 totals 14 residues. Germline CDR1 and CDR2: MNHNY and SVGAGI (reference sequence). Trimming stripped 1 base from V and 6 bases from J, with 12 bases between. The CDR3 is CASSYLSDVDGYTF. The DNA for the CDR3 is TGTGCCAGCAGTTACTTGTCTGACGTCGATGGCTACACCTTC.

V gene TRBV20-1 combines with J gene TRBJ2-1, with 14 positions matching TRBD2. V lost 5 bases, J lost 8 bases, and 8 bases stayed unmatched. This CDR3 spans 15 amino acids. In germline, CDR1 is DFQATT, CDR2 SNEGSKA (reference sequence). This CDR3 reads CSAEGTSGRRDEQFF. CDR3 in DNA: TGCAGTGCTGAGGGGACTAGCGGGAGAAGGGATGAGCAGTTCTTC.

This chain links TRBV7-6 with TRBJ2-7, with 8 bases aligning to TRBD2. The CDR3 is 16 residues long. V shed 4 bases, J shed 4 bases, and the junction held 12 bases outside the gene matches. Germline CDR1 reads SGHVS; CDR2 reads FNYEAQ. The CDR3 is CASSSGLARGVYEQYF. The CDR3 nucleotides read TGTGCCAGCAGCTCAGGTCTAGCGCGGGGGGTGTACGAGCAGTACTTC. The full variable domain, in which reference TRBV7-6 and TRBJ2-7 provide the parts outside the CDR3, is GAGVSQSPRYKVTKRGQDVALRCDPISGHVSLYWYRQALGQGPEFLTYFNYEAQQDKSGLPNDRFSAERPEGSISTLTIQRTEQRDSAMYRCASSSGLARGVYEQYFGPGTRLTVT.